Following are 18 T cell receptor beta chains from one sample sequenced in a study of blood T cell repertoires in COVID-19 (dated by TCRdb to between 2020 and 2021). The library was prepared using the immunoSEQ multiplex PCR assay. TCRdb carries this immuneACCESS record with in-frame sequences only. Its versions omit some clonotypes, under half of them owing to an unresolved V gene in the studies checked, with the rest unexplained. In this sample the table shows approximately 70,000 clones, 85% to 90% of which occur a single time. The top ten clonotypes cover 1.4% of the sample. The sequenced sample consisted of peripheral blood. The receptor source for this set is a human donor in a cohort sampled during active COVID-19.

V gene TRBV20-1 combines with J gene TRBJ1-5, with D maybe TRBD1 (6 bases). V gave up 3 bases and J gave up 2 bases, with 17 bases separating them. The CDR3 runs 16 residues. Germline-derived CDR1 and CDR2 are DFQATT and SNEGSKA (reference sequence). The CDR3: CSASSRSGDGNQPQHF. The CDR3 nucleotides read TGCAGTGCTAGTTCCAGATCAGGGGATGGCAATCAGCCCCAGCATTTT.

This CDR3 reads CAIRPSRLAGVVDEQFF. In nucleotides, the CDR3 is TGTGCCATCAGACCATCCCGACTAGCGGGAGTAGTTGATGAGCAGTTCTTC. The rearrangement uses TRBV10-3 and TRBJ2-1; 12 bases map to TRBD2. V lost 6 bases, J lost 8 bases, and 14 bases stayed unmatched. From germline, CDR1 is ENHRY and CDR2 SYGVKD. This CDR3 contains 17 residues.

The V call is TRBV7-2, the J call TRBJ2-5; 9 bases are shared with TRBD2. V was clipped by 2 bases and J by 4 bases; unmatched bases: 5. This CDR3 spans 15 amino acids. In germline, CDR1 is SGHTA, CDR2 FQGNSA. CDR3: CASSLWAGGGETQYF. CDR3 bases: TGTGCCAGCAGCTTATGGGCGGGAGGGGGAGAGACCCAGTACTTC.

CDR3 sequence (DNA): TGTGCCATCAGTGAGCTGGGAGGCGTAGCGGGAGCCTCTACAGATACGCAGTATTTT. It is translated as CAISELGGVAGASTDTQYF. This chain connects TRBV10-3 to TRBJ2-3; 9 positions match TRBD2. Germline V gene lookup returns CDR1 ENHRY and CDR2 SYGVKD. V trimming: 2 bases; J trimming: 3 bases; junction bases outside the gene matches: 15. The CDR3 is 19 residues long.

The J gene is TRBJ2-1, the V gene TRBV4-1; D possibly corresponds to TRBD2 (6 bases). This CDR3 has 15 residues. Looked up from germline, CDR1 is MGHRA and CDR2 is YSYEKL. The ends were cut back, 0 bases at V and 6 bases at J, with 12 bases in the middle. CDR3 coding DNA: TGCGCCAGCAGCCAAGACCCCGTGGGGGGCAATGAGCAGTTCTTC. Translated: CASSQDPVGGNEQFF.

The rearrangement uses TRBV5-4 and TRBJ2-1; 11 nucleotides match TRBD2. This CDR3 has 15 residues. Germline values: CDR1 SGHNT, CDR2 YYREEE (reference sequence). V shed 4 bases and J 5 bases; nucleotides not matched to a gene: 5. The DNA for the CDR3 is TGTGCCAGCAGCGTGACTAGCGGGAACAACAATGAGCAGTTCTTC. Protein sequence: CASSVTSGNNNEQFF.

This clone was seen only once. The J gene is TRBJ2-2, the V gene TRBV7-2; 9 bases map to TRBD2. Germline V CDR1 and CDR2: SGHTA, FQGNSA. V shed 4 bases, J shed 4 bases, and the junction held 7 bases outside the gene matches. The CDR3 covers 16 residues. Here the CDR3 reads CASSYAGGPSTGELFF. The CDR3 coding sequence is TGTGCCAGCAGCTACGCGGGAGGGCCAAGCACCGGGGAGCTGTTTTTT.

The genes are TRBV6-5 and TRBJ2-7; 7 bases align to TRBD2. Trimming cost V 6 bases and J 2 bases; bases outside gene matches: 7. Germline CDR1 and CDR2: MNHEY and SVGAGI. The CDR3 has 14 residues. The CDR3 DNA follows: TGTGCCAGCAGCTCCCAGCGGGGTACCTACGAGCAGTACGTC. It codes for CASSSQRGTYEQYV.

The rearrangement joins TRBV29-1 to TRBJ2-1; 14 nucleotides line up with TRBD2. Germline CDR1 and CDR2: SQVTM and ANQGSEA. This CDR3 is 15 amino acids long. J was trimmed by 6 bases and V by 7 bases; bases with no gene match: 8. CDR3 residues: CSGWTSGRSFNEQFF. CDR3 DNA sequence: TGCAGCGGCTGGACTAGCGGGAGGAGCTTCAATGAGCAGTTCTTC.

The chain recombines TRBV11-3 with TRBJ2-5; D unresolved. This CDR3 region has 14 residues. The germline CDR1 and CDR2 sequences are SGHNT and YENEEA. Trimming took 1 base from V and 3 from J, leaving 9 bases between them. The CDR3 region has the DNA TGTGCCAGCAGCTTAGTTGGCGGTAAAGAGACCCAGTACTTC. This sequence encodes CASSLVGGKETQYF.

This chain joins TRBV29-1 and TRBJ2-1, with 8 positions matching TRBD1. This CDR3 is 14 amino acids long. Germline lookup yields CDR1 SQVTM and CDR2 ANQGSEA. Losses at the gene ends were 2 bases for V and 7 bases for J; bases not matched to a gene: 7. The CDR3 protein is CSVERGQGWNEQFF. CDR3 sequence (DNA): TGCAGCGTTGAAAGAGGACAGGGCTGGAATGAGCAGTTCTTC.

In this sample, this clone turned up a few times. The V and J genes are TRBV6-1 and TRBJ1-2; D is ambiguous. The germline V gene encodes CDR1 MNHNS and CDR2 SASEGT. V lost 2 bases, J lost 4 bases, and 14 bases lay in between. CDR3 length: 15 residues. For the CDR3, the DNA is TGTGCCAGCAGTGAATTTTACCTAGGAAGCTATGGCTACACCTTC. Its protein is CASSEFYLGSYGYTF.

The CDR3 loop reads CASSLGPGQGDLEAFF. CDR3 bases: TGCGCCAGCAGCTTGGGACCGGGACAGGGGGACCTAGAAGCTTTCTTT. This chain uses TRBV5-1 with TRBJ1-1, with 11 bases identical to TRBD1. The CDR3 length is 16 residues. The V gene's germline CDR1 is SGHRS and CDR2 YFSETQ. Trimming at V came to 0 bases and at J to 8 bases, leaving 9 bases not matched to a gene.

The rearrangement joins TRBV6-2 or TRBV6-3 to TRBJ2-7, with TRBD2 matching 7 bases. The CDR3 is made up of 13 amino acids. Looked up from germline, CDR1 is MNHEY and CDR2 is SVGEGT. The J segment lost 3 bases and the V segment lost 4 bases, leaving 3 bases of the junction unmatched. In nucleotides, the CDR3 is TGTGCCAGCAGTTGGACTAGAAGCTACGAGCAGTACTTC. Residues: CASSWTRSYEQYF.

The chain uses TRBV5-1 and TRBJ2-6; 7 nucleotides line up with TRBD1. The CDR3 loop spans 17 amino acids. V lost 7 bases to trimming and J lost 0 bases; unmatched junction nucleotides: 10. Germline assignment: CDR1 SGHRS and CDR2 YFSETQ. DNA of the CDR3: TGCGCCAGCGCCGGGACAGTTGAGAGCTCTGGGGCCAACGTCCTGACTTTC. Protein sequence: CASAGTVESSGANVLTF.

The chain links TRBV5-1 to TRBJ2-3, with D tentatively TRBD2 (5 bases). V was shortened by 0 bases and J by 6 bases, with 8 bases between the two germline ends. The CDR3 sequence is 13 residues long. CDR1 SGHRS and CDR2 YFSETQ come from the germline V gene. The CDR3 sequence is CASSLGGYDTQYF. The CDR3 DNA reads TGCGCCAGCAGCTTGGGAGGGTATGATACGCAGTATTTT.

The chain employs TRBV6-5 and TRBJ1-2; the D is unclear. The CDR3 spans 13 residues. The V and J ends lost 6 bases and 2 bases respectively, with 10 bases between them. The germline CDR1 and CDR2 sequences are MNHEY and SVGAGI. CDR3 coding DNA: TGTGCCAGCAGCTACACAGCAAACTATGGCTACACCTTC. Translation gives CASSYTANYGYTF.

V gene TRBV3-1 (or the pseudogene TRBV3-2) combines with J gene TRBJ1-1; 7 nucleotides align to TRBD1. CDR1 is LGHDT, CDR2 YNNKEL, per germline (reference sequence). This CDR3 comprises 16 residues. The junction had 7 bases not matched to a gene; V was cut back by 3 bases and J by 0 bases. This CDR3 reads CASSHRTGAMNTEAFF. In DNA, the CDR3 is TGTGCCAGCAGCCACAGGACAGGAGCGATGAACACTGAAGCTTTCTTT.